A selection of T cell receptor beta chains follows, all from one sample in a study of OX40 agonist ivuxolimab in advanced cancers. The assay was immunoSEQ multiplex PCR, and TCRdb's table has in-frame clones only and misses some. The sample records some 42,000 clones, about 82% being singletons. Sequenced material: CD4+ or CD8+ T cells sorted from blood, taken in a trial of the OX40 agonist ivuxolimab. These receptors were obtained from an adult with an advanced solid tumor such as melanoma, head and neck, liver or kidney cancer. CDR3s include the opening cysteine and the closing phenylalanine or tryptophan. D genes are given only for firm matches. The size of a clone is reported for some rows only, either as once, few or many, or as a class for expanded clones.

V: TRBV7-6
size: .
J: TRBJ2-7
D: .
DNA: TGTGCCAGCAGCTTAGGGCCAGAGCAGTACTTC
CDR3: CASSLGPEQYF

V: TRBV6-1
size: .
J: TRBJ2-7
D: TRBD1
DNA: TGTGCCAGCAGTGAATTCCGAAGCCCTGGGACAGCCTACGAGCAGTACTTC
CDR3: CASSEFRSPGTAYEQYF

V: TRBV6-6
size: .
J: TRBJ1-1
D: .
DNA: TGTGCCAGCAGTTACTCAGAGACGGTGACTGAAGCTTTCTTT
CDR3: CASSYSETVTEAFF

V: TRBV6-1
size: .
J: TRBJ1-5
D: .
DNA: TGTGCCAGCAGTGAAGGATGGGGCGGAAATCAGCCCCAGCATTTT
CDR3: CASSEGWGGNQPQHF

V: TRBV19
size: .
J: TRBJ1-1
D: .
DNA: TGTGCCAGTAGTATGGCAGGGGTAGGCACTGAAGCTTTCTTT
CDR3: CASSMAGVGTEAFF

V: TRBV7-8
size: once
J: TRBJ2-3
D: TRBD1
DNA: TGTGCCAGCAGCTTACCCTTCCGGGACAGCAACACAGATACGCAGTATTTT
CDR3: CASSLPFRDSNTDTQYF

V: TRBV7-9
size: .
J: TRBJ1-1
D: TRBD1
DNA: TGTGCCAGCAGCGGCCCGGGACAGGGCGGTACTGAAGCTTTCTTT
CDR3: CASSGPGQGGTEAFF

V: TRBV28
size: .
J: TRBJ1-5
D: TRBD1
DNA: TGTGCCAGCAGTCCTACGGGACAGTTCTATAGCAATCAGCCCCAGCATTTT
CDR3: CASSPTGQFYSNQPQHF

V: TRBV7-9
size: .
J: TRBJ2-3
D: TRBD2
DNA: TGTGCCAGCGACAGACTAGCGGGGGGTTTTGAGGATACGCAGTATTTT
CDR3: CASDRLAGGFEDTQYF

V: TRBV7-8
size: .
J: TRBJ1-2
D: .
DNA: TGTGCCAGCAGCTTAAAGCCGGGGAAGAACTATGGCTACACCTTC
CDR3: CASSLKPGKNYGYTF

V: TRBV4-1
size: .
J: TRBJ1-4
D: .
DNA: TGCGCCAGCAGCCAAGAGAGTTTCACTAATGAAAAACTGTTTTTT
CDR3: CASSQESFTNEKLFF

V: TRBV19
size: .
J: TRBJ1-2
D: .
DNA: TGTGCCAGTAGTCAAAAGTCCCCCTCCTATGGCTACACCTTC
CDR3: CASSQKSPSYGYTF

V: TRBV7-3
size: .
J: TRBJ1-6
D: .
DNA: TGTGCCAGCAGCCCCCGGCCAAGGTCCTATAATTCACCCCTCCACTTT
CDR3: CASSPRPRSYNSPLHF

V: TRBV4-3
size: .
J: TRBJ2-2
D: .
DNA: TGCGCCAGCAGCCAACTCGCAGGGGCCCCCGGGGAGCTGTTTTTT
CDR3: CASSQLAGAPGELFF

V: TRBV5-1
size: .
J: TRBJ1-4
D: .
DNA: TGCGCCAGCAGCTCAACAGGCGCAACTAATGAAAAACTGTTTTTT
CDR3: CASSSTGATNEKLFF

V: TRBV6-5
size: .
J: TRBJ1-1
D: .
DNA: TGTGCCAGCAGTTACTCGATTCCGAGAGAAAACACTGAAGCTTTCTTT
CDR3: CASSYSIPRENTEAFF

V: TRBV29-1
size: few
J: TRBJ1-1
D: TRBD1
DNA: TGCAGCGTTTTACAGGGGGCTAGGGGGACTGAAGCTTTCTTT
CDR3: CSVLQGARGTEAFF

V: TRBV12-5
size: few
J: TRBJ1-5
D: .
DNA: TGTGCTAGTGGTTTGGAGGGTCAGCCCCAGCATTTT
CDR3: CASGLEGQPQHF

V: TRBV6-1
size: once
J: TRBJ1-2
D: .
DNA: TGTGCCAGCAGTTCCTCGAGGGGCGACTATGGCTACACCTTC
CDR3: CASSSSRGDYGYTF

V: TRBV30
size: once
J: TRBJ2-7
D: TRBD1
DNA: TGCGCCTGGGGGACAGGGGGCTCCGAGCAGTACTTC
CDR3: CAWGTGGSEQYF

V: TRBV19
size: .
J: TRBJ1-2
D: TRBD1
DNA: TGTGCCAGTAGTCCGGGACAGGGGCTTAGCTATGGCTACACCTTC
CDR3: CASSPGQGLSYGYTF

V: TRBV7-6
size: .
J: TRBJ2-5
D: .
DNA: TGTGCCAGCAGCTTAGCGCGGGAAGAGACCCAGTACTTC
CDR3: CASSLAREETQYF

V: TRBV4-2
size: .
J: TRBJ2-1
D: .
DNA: TGTGCCAGCAGCTCTCTGGGCTCCAACAATGAGCAGTTCTTC
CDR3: CASSSLGSNNEQFF

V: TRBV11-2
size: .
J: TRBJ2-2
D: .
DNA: TGTGCCAGCAGCTTAAAGGGGGACACCGGGGAGCTGTTTTTT
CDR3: CASSLKGDTGELFF

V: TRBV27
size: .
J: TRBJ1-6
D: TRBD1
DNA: TGTGCCAGCAGTAAACTTCCAGGGGGCGCGGGGAATTCACCCCTCCACTTT
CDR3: CASSKLPGGAGNSPLHF

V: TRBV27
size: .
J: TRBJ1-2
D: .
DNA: TGTGCCAGCAGTTTTGGCAAGAGCTATGGCTACACCTTC
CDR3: CASSFGKSYGYTF

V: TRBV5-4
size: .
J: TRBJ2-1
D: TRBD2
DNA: TGTGCCAGCAGCTTGAATAGCGGGGGACACTACAATGAGCAGTTCTTC
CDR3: CASSLNSGGHYNEQFF

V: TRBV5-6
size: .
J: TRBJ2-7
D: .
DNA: TGTGCCAGCAGCTGGGGCGGAGGGGAGCAGTACTTC
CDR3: CASSWGGGEQYF

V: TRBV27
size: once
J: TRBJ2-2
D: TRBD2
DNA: TGTGCCAGCAGTCTCGGAGTAGCGGGGGGTTTCTTGACCGGGGAGCTGTTTTTT
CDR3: CASSLGVAGGFLTGELFF

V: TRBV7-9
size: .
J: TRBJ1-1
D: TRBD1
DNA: TGTGCCAGCAGCCCCGGACAGGGCACCACTGAAGCTTTCTTT
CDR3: CASSPGQGTTEAFF

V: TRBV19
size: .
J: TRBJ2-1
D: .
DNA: TGTGCCAGTAGTATAGGTTCCTCCCCGGAGCAGTTCTTC
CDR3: CASSIGSSPEQFF

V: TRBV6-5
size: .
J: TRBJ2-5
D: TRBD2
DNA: TGTGCCAGCAGTTTAGCGGGGGACCGGGAGACCCAGTACTTC
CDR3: CASSLAGDRETQYF

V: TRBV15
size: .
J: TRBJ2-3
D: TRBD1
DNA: TGTGCCACCAGCGTTCGAGACAGGGGACCCACAGATACGCAGTATTTT
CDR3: CATSVRDRGPTDTQYF

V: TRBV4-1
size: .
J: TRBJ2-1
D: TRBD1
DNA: TGCGCCAGCAGCCAAGTGACAGGGGGCAGGAATGAGCAGTTCTTC
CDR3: CASSQVTGGRNEQFF

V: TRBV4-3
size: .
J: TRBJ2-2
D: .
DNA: TGCGCCAGCAGCCAAGATAGGACCAACACCGGGGAGCTGTTTTTT
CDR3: CASSQDRTNTGELFF

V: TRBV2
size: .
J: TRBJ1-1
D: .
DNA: TGTGCCAGCAGTGTCGGTGAAGCTTTCTTT
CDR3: CASSVGEAFF

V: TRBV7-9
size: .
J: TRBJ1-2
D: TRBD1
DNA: TGTGCCAGCAGCTTGGCTCGGACAGGGAACATCTATGGCTACACCTTC
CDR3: CASSLARTGNIYGYTF

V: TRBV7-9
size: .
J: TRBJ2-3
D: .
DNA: TGTGCCAGCAGCTTGTACGGGGACGGCACAGATACGCAGTATTTT
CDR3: CASSLYGDGTDTQYF

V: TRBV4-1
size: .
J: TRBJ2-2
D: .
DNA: TGCGCCAGCAGCCCACCCGAATGGGACACGAACACCGGGGAGCTGTTTTTT
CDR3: CASSPPEWDTNTGELFF

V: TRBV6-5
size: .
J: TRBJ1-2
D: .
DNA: TGTGCCAGCAGTTACTCGGGGGGGGACTATGGCTACACCTTC
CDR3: CASSYSGGDYGYTF

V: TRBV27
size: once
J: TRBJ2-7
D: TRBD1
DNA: TGTGCCAGCAGCCCAACGACAGGGATCTACGAGCAGTACTTC
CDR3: CASSPTTGIYEQYF

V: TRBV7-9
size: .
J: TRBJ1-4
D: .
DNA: TGTGCCAGCAGCACTCTCGACGATGCAACTAATGAAAAACTGTTTTTT
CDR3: CASSTLDDATNEKLFF

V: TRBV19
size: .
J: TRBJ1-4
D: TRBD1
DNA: TGTGCCAGTAGTAGGACGGACAGGGCAGGCGAAAAACTGTTTTTT
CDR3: CASSRTDRAGEKLFF

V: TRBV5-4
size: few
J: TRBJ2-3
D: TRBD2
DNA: TGTGCCAGCAGGACTAGCGGGGGGCCAAGCACAGATACGCAGTATTTT
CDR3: CASRTSGGPSTDTQYF

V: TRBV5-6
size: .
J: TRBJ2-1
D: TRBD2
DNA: TGTGCCAGCAGCTTGCCGGGGGGGCGCATCTACAATGAGCAGTTCTTC
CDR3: CASSLPGGRIYNEQFF

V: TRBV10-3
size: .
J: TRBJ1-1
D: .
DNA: TGTGCCATCAACCCGGGTGGAACTGAAGCTTTCTTT
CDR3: CAINPGGTEAFF

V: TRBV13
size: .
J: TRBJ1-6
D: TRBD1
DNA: TGTGCCAGCAGCCAACCCGGGACAGGGAGGAGTTCACCCCTCCACTTT
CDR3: CASSQPGTGRSSPLHF

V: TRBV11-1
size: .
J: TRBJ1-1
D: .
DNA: TGTGCCAGCAGCTTACGGGAGAACACTGAAGCTTTCTTT
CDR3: CASSLRENTEAFF

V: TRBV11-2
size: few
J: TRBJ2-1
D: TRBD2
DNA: TGTGCCAGCAGCTGGACAGCGGGGGGGCGAAATGAGCAGTTCTTC
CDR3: CASSWTAGGRNEQFF

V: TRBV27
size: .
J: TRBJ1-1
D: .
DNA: TGTGCCAGCAGTCAGCCTGGGGACGTACAGAACACTGAAGCTTTCTTT
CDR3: CASSQPGDVQNTEAFF

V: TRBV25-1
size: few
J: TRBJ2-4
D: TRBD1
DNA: TGTGCCAGCAGTGAAGGGACAGGGATAAAAAACATTCAGTACTTC
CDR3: CASSEGTGIKNIQYF

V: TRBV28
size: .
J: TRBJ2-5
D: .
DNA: TGTGCCAGCAGTTTACCTCTCGACAATCTCCAAGAGACCCAGTACTTC
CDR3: CASSLPLDNLQETQYF

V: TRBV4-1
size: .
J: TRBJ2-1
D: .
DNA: TGCGCCAGCAGCCAAGAGCCGCCACCCAGCTCCTACAATGAGCAGTTCTTC
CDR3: CASSQEPPPSSYNEQFF

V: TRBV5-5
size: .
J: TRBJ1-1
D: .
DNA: TGTGCCAGCAGCTACCACACAGGGAAGAACACTGAAGCTTTCTTT
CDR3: CASSYHTGKNTEAFF

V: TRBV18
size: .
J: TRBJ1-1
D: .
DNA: TGTGCCAGCTCACCACTCAAAGACACTGAAGCTTTCTTT
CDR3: CASSPLKDTEAFF

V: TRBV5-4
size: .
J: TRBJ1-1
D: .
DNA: TGTGCCAGCAGCCATCAAAGGAACACTGAAGCTTTCTTT
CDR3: CASSHQRNTEAFF